These T cell receptor beta chains were read from a single sample in a study of cytomegalovirus exposure and HLA in healthy donors. Assay: immunoSEQ multiplex PCR; the TCRdb copy retains only in-frame clones and omits some. This table has about 120,000 clones, 70% to 80% appearing once. Sequencing was carried out using PBMCs. Receptors were obtained from a female donor in good health and CMV-seronegative. Each CDR3 is given with its conserved first and last residue. A D gene is named only where the DNA matches it firmly. Size is stated for part of the rows, as once, few or many counts, or as a class when the clone is expanded.

d_gene,abundance,v_gene,j_gene,CDR3nt,CDR3aa
TRBD2,once,TRBV18,TRBJ2-1,TGTGCCAGCTCACCAGATGGACTAGCGGGGGAGGAGCAGTTCTTC,CASSPDGLAGEEQFF
.,.,TRBV6-5,TRBJ2-7,TGTGCCAGCAGTACCTCAGGGACCTACGAGCAGTACTTC,CASSTSGTYEQYF
.,.,TRBV7-2,TRBJ1-4,TGTGCCAGCAGTACCGACAGGTGGGATGAAAAACTGTTTTTT,CASSTDRWDEKLFF
.,once,TRBV25-1,TRBJ2-3,TGTGCCAGCAGTGAATCTCTGGGGGGAACAGATACGCAGTATTTT,CASSESLGGTDTQYF
.,.,TRBV6-1,TRBJ1-6,TGTGCCAGCAGTGAGGCAGGGGCGGATAATTCACCCCTCCACTTT,CASSEAGADNSPLHF
TRBD1,.,TRBV19,TRBJ2-1,TGTGCCAGTACCATCAGTCCCGGGACAGGGGTCAATGAGCAGTTCTTC,CASTISPGTGVNEQFF
TRBD1,.,TRBV27,TRBJ2-1,TGTGCCAGCAGTTTAATCCGCTTGACAGGGGTTAAGAATGAGCAGTTCTTC,CASSLIRLTGVKNEQFF
.,.,TRBV30,TRBJ2-1,TGTGCCTGGCGTCCCGGGTCCGAGCAGTTCTTC,CAWRPGSEQFF
TRBD2,.,TRBV6-5,TRBJ2-1,TGTGCCAGCAGTTACTCGTATAGCGGGGGGGCGGGGGAGCAGTTCTTC,CASSYSYSGGAGEQFF
TRBD1,.,TRBV14,TRBJ1-1,TGTGCCAGCAGCCCGTTAGGGGGCCGAGAAATGAACACTGAAGCTTTCTTT,CASSPLGGREMNTEAFF
.,.,TRBV7-8,TRBJ2-7,TGTGCCAGCAGCCTCCCCGGTAAGCCCTACGAGCAGTACTTC,CASSLPGKPYEQYF
TRBD1,once,TRBV4-2,TRBJ1-2,TGTGCCAGCAGCCAAGAACAGGGGAATGGCTACACCTTC,CASSQEQGNGYTF
TRBD1,.,TRBV7-8,TRBJ2-5,TGTGCCAGCACCCCAGGGGTGGACAGGGCTAGAGAGACCCAGTACTTC,CASTPGVDRARETQYF
TRBD1,.,TRBV29-1,TRBJ2-7,TGCAGCGTTGTGGACAGGGGCAGGTACGAGCAGTACTTC,CSVVDRGRYEQYF
TRBD2,.,TRBV7-6,TRBJ2-7,TGTGCCAGCAGCAAGAGGGAGGGGCCGTACGCCTACGAGCAGTACTTC,CASSKREGPYAYEQYF
TRBD1,few,TRBV5-6,TRBJ2-2,TGTGCCAGCAGTAGACAGGGTTGGACTCCCGGGGAGCTGTTTTTT,CASSRQGWTPGELFF
.,once,TRBV7-6,TRBJ2-2,TGTGCCAGCAGCTGGGGACTCAACACCGGGGAGCTGTTTTTT,CASSWGLNTGELFF
TRBD2,once,TRBV7-8,TRBJ2-5,TGTGCCAGCAGCTTAGTGAAAGCGGGGACCTCCGCTTCCCAGTACTTC,CASSLVKAGTSASQYF
TRBD2,.,TRBV5-8,TRBJ2-3,TGTGCCAGCTCTTCCGGACTAGCGGGGGCGGAGGATACGCAGTATTTT,CASSSGLAGAEDTQYF
TRBD2,.,TRBV13,TRBJ2-1,TGTGCCAGCAGCTTAAGGCGGGGGGGCAACAATGAGCAGTTCTTC,CASSLRRGGNNEQFF
.,.,TRBV2,TRBJ1-4,TGTGCCAGCAGTCAGAGCCGAGGTGGTGAAAAACTGTTTTTT,CASSQSRGGEKLFF
.,.,TRBV9,TRBJ2-7,TGTGCCAGCAGCGCGACTACCGGCTCAATCTACGAGCAGTACTTC,CASSATTGSIYEQYF
TRBD2,.,TRBV4-2,TRBJ2-3,TGTGCCAGCAGCCAAGAGTCCCAGCGGGGGGGCAGAGATACGCAGTATTTT,CASSQESQRGGRDTQYF
.,.,TRBV29-1,TRBJ1-1,TGCAGCGTTCGCACTGAAGCTTTCTTT,CSVRTEAFF
.,.,TRBV5-6,TRBJ1-6,TGTGCCAGCAGCTTGGAGGACGGGAAAGTTGGTAATTCACCCCTCCACTTT,CASSLEDGKVGNSPLHF
TRBD2,.,TRBV7-2,TRBJ2-1,TGTGCCAGCAGCCCACGAGCAGGGACTAGCGGCGTTGAGCAGTTCTTC,CASSPRAGTSGVEQFF
TRBD2,few,TRBV30,TRBJ2-1,TGTGCCTGGAGTGCCCTACTAGCGGGGGGGGACAATGAGCAGTTCTTC,CAWSALLAGGDNEQFF
TRBD1,.,TRBV2,TRBJ1-2,TGTGCCAGCACCCGACAGGGAGCTAACTATGGCTACACCTTC,CASTRQGANYGYTF
.,.,TRBV9,TRBJ2-3,TGTGCCAGCAGCGTAGCTACCCCCCGGACGGAAACCCCCCGGGACACAGATACGCAGTATTTT,CASSVATPRTETPRDTDTQYF
.,.,TRBV4-1,TRBJ2-1,TGCGCCAGCAGCAGGGGGGGGAAAGACAATGAGCAGTTCTTC,CASSRGGKDNEQFF
TRBD1,.,TRBV7-9,TRBJ1-6,TGTGCCAGCAGATCTCCGGGACAGAGCTCCTATAATTCACCCCTCCACTTT,CASRSPGQSSYNSPLHF
.,.,TRBV10-3,TRBJ2-2,TGTGCCATCAGGACATCAGGTCCTAACACCGGGGAGCTGTTTTTT,CAIRTSGPNTGELFF
TRBD1,.,TRBV6-5,TRBJ2-1,TGTGCCAGCAGGCCCGAGGGGGCCCGGGAGCAGTTCTTC,CASRPEGAREQFF
.,.,TRBV4-3,TRBJ2-7,TGCGCCAGCAGCCAAGATCGGGGTGTTTCGGCCGGAGCGTACTTC,CASSQDRGVSAGAYF
TRBD1,.,TRBV19,TRBJ1-1,TGTGCCAGTAGACACCTCGGGACAGGGGACACTGAAGCTTTCTTT,CASRHLGTGDTEAFF
.,.,TRBV5-1,TRBJ2-1,TGCGCCAGCAGCTTGGGGTCAGGGGCCAATGAGCAGTTCTTC,CASSLGSGANEQFF
.,.,TRBV4-1,TRBJ2-7,TGCGCCAGCAGCCAAGTTGCGGGAATTGACTACGAGCAGTACTTC,CASSQVAGIDYEQYF
TRBD1,.,TRBV7-2,TRBJ1-1,TGTGCCAGCAGATTTGATCCGGGACAGGGGACTGAAGCTTTCTTT,CASRFDPGQGTEAFF
.,.,TRBV15,TRBJ2-7,TGTGCCACCAGCAGGAGGACACCCTCCTACGAGCAGTACTTC,CATSRRTPSYEQYF
TRBD1,.,TRBV7-1,TRBJ1-1,TGTGCCAGCAGCTCACCTATATCCCCAAACCGGGACAGGGGATGGAGGGGGGTCTTCGCTGAAGCTTTCTTT,CASSSPISPNRDRGWRGVFAEAFF
TRBD2,.,TRBV11-2,TRBJ2-1,TGTGCCAGCAGCCAAGATCATAGCGGGGGGGCCAATGAGCAGTTCTTC,CASSQDHSGGANEQFF
.,.,TRBV15,TRBJ2-3,TGTGCCACCAGCAGAGATCCAGGGCCGCAGCACCCTAGGACAGATACGCAGTATTTT,CATSRDPGPQHPRTDTQYF
.,.,TRBV4-3,TRBJ1-2,TGCGCCAGCAGCCATACGGACAGTAACTATGGCTACACCTTC,CASSHTDSNYGYTF
.,.,TRBV27,TRBJ2-2,TGTGCCAGCAGTCTCAGGGCTGGGGAGCTGTTTTTT,CASSLRAGELFF
TRBD2,.,TRBV2,TRBJ2-1,TGTGCCAGCAGAGCTTCGGGGGGGTCCTACAATGAGCAGTTCTTC,CASRASGGSYNEQFF
TRBD1,few,TRBV5-4,TRBJ2-5,TGTGCCAGCAGCCCCGGACAGGGTCAGGAGACCCAGTACTTC,CASSPGQGQETQYF
TRBD2,.,TRBV6-1,TRBJ2-1,TGTGCCAGCAGTGAAGAGCTAGGCGGGGGGGCAGATGAGCAGTTCTTC,CASSEELGGGADEQFF
TRBD1,once,TRBV6-5,TRBJ2-2,TGTGCCAGCAGTTACGGGACAGGGCAGAACACCGGGGAGCTGTTTTTT,CASSYGTGQNTGELFF
.,.,TRBV14,TRBJ2-5,TGTGCCAGCAGCCCAACTCCCCAAGAGACCCAGTACTTC,CASSPTPQETQYF
TRBD1,.,TRBV10-2,TRBJ2-1,TGCGCCAGCAGTGAGAGCCGGGACAGATCCTACAATGAGCAGTTCTTC,CASSESRDRSYNEQFF
TRBD1,.,TRBV14,TRBJ2-7,TGTGCCAGCAGCCAAGATGTTCGAAGGGACAGGGAGTACGAGCAGTACTTC,CASSQDVRRDREYEQYF
TRBD1,.,TRBV9,TRBJ1-2,TGTGCCAGCAGCGGACAGGGGCGCTTAGGCTACACCTTC,CASSGQGRLGYTF
.,.,TRBV5-8,TRBJ2-3,TGTGCCAGCAGCTTAGGCACAGTGGCTAGCACAGATACGCAGTATTTT,CASSLGTVASTDTQYF